What follows describes a single TCR beta chain. This clonotype was found many times. Its target antigen remains unknown. No much larger clonotype is one base removed from it; base qualities were not supplied. From its cysteine to its phenylalanine, the CDR3 spans 15 amino acids. The entry retains the CDR3 DNA only, 45 bases that are in frame from base 1. The germline V gene yields LGHNA for CDR1 and YNFKEQ for CDR2. At the junction V is shortened by 4 bases and J by 7 bases; bases outside the gene matches: 9. The data stem from a study of response to subunit inactivated influenza vaccine (dated by TCRdb to about 2018). About the study as a whole: The study used deep quantitative T cell receptor repertoire profiling to track responses to a trivalent subunit inactivated influenza vaccine.

What the work shows at the level of the full study, not this receptor alone: The authors proposed that each seasonal influenza vaccination may bring in only a limited number of new T cells.

Library construction relied on RT-PCR. Sequencing was performed on an Illumina HiSeq 2500. Clones were called with MiXCR by TCRdb after fastp trimmed the public reads at Q25, and only in-frame beta chains were retained. Under each unique CDR3 protein, matching rows form one entry showing the most common genes and DNA. Across this sample there are 550,000 to 650,000 distinct CDR3 sequences, with 10% to 15% seen only once. The top ten clonotypes cover roughly 10% of the sample. In this chain, TRBV4-2 is recombined with TRBJ2-7; 11 of the junction bases match TRBD1. The clonotype originates from a man over 45 who received an inactivated influenza vaccine. Donor details come from another sample of the same person, matched by shared clones. The sequencing here drew on PBMCs from blood, taken on the day of vaccination. The base sequence is TGTGCCAGCAGCCCCGGGACAGGGGGGTACCTGGAGCAGTACTTC. Its protein is CASSPGTGGYLEQYF.